A selection of T cell receptor beta chains follows, all from one sample in a study of blood T cell repertoires in COVID-19. The protocol was immunoSEQ multiplex PCR, while the TCRdb copy is restricted to in-frame clones and leaves out a portion. The table shows about 190,000 clones, with around nine tenths occurring only once. Sequencing was done on a sample of peripheral blood. Receptor source: a man aged 35-49 years with active or convalescent COVID-19. Both conserved end residues are part of each CDR3. Each record gives: V gene, clone size, J gene, D gene, CDR3 protein, CDR3 DNA. The D gene is left open where the match is weak. Clone size appears in some rows only: once, few, many, or a class for an expanded clone.

v_call: TRBV27
clone_size: few
j_call: TRBJ1-1
d_call: -
cdr3_aa: CASSRQWNTEAFF
cdr3_nt: TGTGCCAGCAGCCGACAGTGGAACACTGAAGCTTTCTTT

v_call: TRBV7-9
clone_size: -
j_call: TRBJ1-4
d_call: -
cdr3_aa: CASSLGMAGKLFF
cdr3_nt: TGTGCCAGCAGCTTAGGGATGGCGGGAAAACTGTTTTTT

v_call: TRBV2
clone_size: -
j_call: TRBJ2-5
d_call: TRBD1
cdr3_aa: CASSRDRGLGETQYF
cdr3_nt: TGTGCCAGCAGTCGGGACAGGGGGCTCGGGGAGACCCAGTACTTC

v_call: TRBV30
clone_size: once
j_call: TRBJ2-7
d_call: TRBD1
cdr3_aa: CAWIRTGAYDEQYF
cdr3_nt: TGTGCCTGGATTCGGACAGGGGCTTATGACGAGCAGTACTTC

v_call: TRBV18
clone_size: -
j_call: TRBJ1-4
d_call: -
cdr3_aa: CASSPDAGEKLFF
cdr3_nt: TGTGCCAGCTCACCAGACGCAGGTGAAAAACTGTTTTTT

v_call: TRBV5-6
clone_size: -
j_call: TRBJ2-1
d_call: TRBD1
cdr3_aa: CASSSPGQGHDNEQFF
cdr3_nt: TGTGCCAGCAGCTCCCCTGGACAGGGGCATGACAATGAGCAGTTCTTC

v_call: TRBV21-1
clone_size: -
j_call: TRBJ1-1
d_call: -
cdr3_aa: CASSYLRTGISNTEAFF
cdr3_nt: TGTGCCAGCAGCTACCTGAGGACAGGTATATCGAACACTGAAGCTTTCTTT

v_call: TRBV11-2
clone_size: -
j_call: TRBJ1-2
d_call: -
cdr3_aa: CASGDSGVDYTF
cdr3_nt: TGTGCCAGCGGAGACAGTGGCGTTGACTACACCTTC

v_call: TRBV2
clone_size: -
j_call: TRBJ1-1
d_call: -
cdr3_aa: CASAQGTEAFF
cdr3_nt: TGTGCCAGTGCGCAGGGAACTGAAGCTTTCTTT

v_call: TRBV6-5
clone_size: -
j_call: TRBJ1-1
d_call: TRBD1
cdr3_aa: CASRGQGETEAFF
cdr3_nt: TGTGCCAGCAGGGGGCAGGGGGAGACTGAAGCTTTCTTT

v_call: TRBV5-4
clone_size: few
j_call: TRBJ1-2
d_call: -
cdr3_aa: CASSLDAPGYGYTF
cdr3_nt: TGTGCCAGCAGCTTGGATGCCCCGGGGTATGGCTACACCTTC

v_call: TRBV27
clone_size: -
j_call: TRBJ2-5
d_call: -
cdr3_aa: CASSQRPQETQYF
cdr3_nt: TGTGCCAGCAGTCAGCGGCCCCAAGAGACCCAGTACTTC

v_call: TRBV10-3
clone_size: -
j_call: TRBJ2-7
d_call: TRBD1
cdr3_aa: CAISDLSQGDYEQYF
cdr3_nt: TGTGCCATCAGTGATCTTAGTCAGGGGGACTACGAGCAGTACTTC

v_call: TRBV11-3
clone_size: -
j_call: TRBJ2-5
d_call: TRBD2
cdr3_aa: CASSGLGGAETQYF
cdr3_nt: TGTGCCAGCAGCGGACTAGGTGGGGCGGAGACCCAGTACTTC

v_call: TRBV7-6
clone_size: once
j_call: TRBJ1-3
d_call: -
cdr3_aa: CASSSGGGGGNTIYF
cdr3_nt: TGTGCCAGCAGCAGCGGGGGGGGCGGCGGAAACACCATATATTTT

v_call: TRBV5-4
clone_size: -
j_call: TRBJ2-3
d_call: -
cdr3_aa: CASSPLGTFTQGTQYF
cdr3_nt: TGTGCCAGCAGCCCACTAGGGACTTTTACTCAGGGTACGCAGTATTTT

v_call: TRBV9
clone_size: many
j_call: TRBJ1-6
d_call: -
cdr3_aa: CASSETTIGDSPLHF
cdr3_nt: TGTGCCAGCAGCGAGACCACAATTGGAGATTCACCCCTCCACTTT

v_call: TRBV7-9
clone_size: once
j_call: TRBJ2-1
d_call: TRBD1
cdr3_aa: CASSLAGGDNEQFF
cdr3_nt: TGTGCCAGCAGCCTAGCAGGGGGTGATAATGAGCAGTTCTTC

v_call: TRBV5-4
clone_size: once
j_call: TRBJ2-4
d_call: TRBD1
cdr3_aa: CASSRGDSPKNIQYF
cdr3_nt: TGTGCCAGCAGCCGTGGGGACAGCCCCAAAAACATTCAGTACTTC

v_call: TRBV27
clone_size: -
j_call: TRBJ1-5
d_call: -
cdr3_aa: CASRPYSNQPQHF
cdr3_nt: TGTGCCAGCCGTCCCTATAGCAATCAGCCCCAGCATTTT

v_call: TRBV5-6
clone_size: few
j_call: TRBJ2-1
d_call: -
cdr3_aa: CASSFSQGLSYNEQFF
cdr3_nt: TGTGCCAGCAGCTTTTCCCAGGGTCTCTCCTACAATGAGCAGTTCTTC

v_call: TRBV11-2
clone_size: -
j_call: TRBJ1-2
d_call: TRBD1
cdr3_aa: CASSDTGDYGYTF
cdr3_nt: TGTGCCAGCAGCGATACAGGGGACTATGGCTACACCTTC

v_call: TRBV15
clone_size: -
j_call: TRBJ1-1
d_call: -
cdr3_aa: CATSRGKQARAFF
cdr3_nt: TGTGCCACCAGCAGAGGTAAGCAGGCCCGAGCTTTCTTT

v_call: TRBV4-2
clone_size: -
j_call: TRBJ1-4
d_call: TRBD1
cdr3_aa: CASSQGQGQHEKLFF
cdr3_nt: TGTGCCAGCAGCCAAGGACAGGGACAGCATGAAAAACTGTTTTTT

v_call: TRBV7-3
clone_size: -
j_call: TRBJ2-1
d_call: -
cdr3_aa: CASSLTGLHNEQFF
cdr3_nt: TGTGCCAGCAGCTTAACAGGACTACACAATGAGCAGTTCTTC

v_call: TRBV27
clone_size: -
j_call: TRBJ2-3
d_call: TRBD2
cdr3_aa: CASSLGTTSGTQYF
cdr3_nt: TGTGCCAGCAGTCTCGGGACTACCTCAGGTACGCAGTATTTT

v_call: TRBV5-5
clone_size: -
j_call: TRBJ1-2
d_call: -
cdr3_aa: CASSLGGNLYGYTF
cdr3_nt: TGTGCCAGCAGCTTGGGTGGCAACCTCTATGGCTACACCTTC

v_call: TRBV6-1
clone_size: -
j_call: TRBJ1-3
d_call: -
cdr3_aa: CASSEWAGAGNTIYF
cdr3_nt: TGTGCCAGCAGTGAATGGGCAGGTGCTGGAAACACCATATATTTT